Listed below are T cell receptor beta chains from one sample, sequenced in a study of OX40 agonist ivuxolimab in advanced cancers. Clones were read by immunoSEQ multiplex PCR, and TCRdb kept only the in-frame ones, dropping some. Of about 46,000 clones in the sample, 75% to 95% were seen once. Sequencing used CD4+ or CD8+ T cells sorted from blood, obtained in a trial of the OX40 agonist ivuxolimab. The receptors stem from an adult with an advanced solid tumor such as melanoma, head and neck, liver or kidney cancer. Each CDR3 is given with its conserved first and last residue. Each record gives: J gene, clone size, D gene, V gene, CDR3 DNA, CDR3 protein. D genes are given only for firm matches. Where a row states a size, it is once, few, many or the class of an expanded clone; other rows omit it.

J: TRBJ2-1; size: NA; D: NA; V: TRBV27; DNA: TGTGCCAGCAGTCCGTCCCCCAAAGCTTACAATGAGCAGTTCTTC; CDR3: CASSPSPKAYNEQFF
J: TRBJ1-5; size: few; D: NA; V: TRBV4-1; DNA: TGCGCCAGCAGCCAGGCAAATCAGCCCCAGCATTTT; CDR3: CASSQANQPQHF
J: TRBJ1-1; size: once; D: NA; V: TRBV18; DNA: TGTGCCAGCTCACCGCGGGACGGACGTTATTTGAACACTGAAGCTTTCTTT; CDR3: CASSPRDGRYLNTEAFF
J: TRBJ2-1; size: NA; D: NA; V: TRBV19; DNA: TGTGCCAGTAGTATAGCGGGAAGGAATGAGCAGTTCTTC; CDR3: CASSIAGRNEQFF
J: TRBJ2-3; size: NA; D: TRBD2; V: TRBV4-3; DNA: TGCGCCAGCAGCCGCGCGGGAGGGTCAGATACGCAGTATTTT; CDR3: CASSRAGGSDTQYF
J: TRBJ2-7; size: NA; D: TRBD2; V: TRBV6-6; DNA: TGTGCCAGCAGTTACTCGACTAGCGGTGAATACGAGCAGTACTTC; CDR3: CASSYSTSGEYEQYF
J: TRBJ2-3; size: NA; D: TRBD2; V: TRBV2; DNA: TGTGCCAGCAGCGCCGATGAGGGACTAGCGGGGGGGACCACAGATACGCAGTATTTT; CDR3: CASSADEGLAGGTTDTQYF
J: TRBJ1-1; size: NA; D: NA; V: TRBV7-6; DNA: TGTGCCAGCAGCCCACGTCCGGCCGGGGACACTGAAGCTTTCTTT; CDR3: CASSPRPAGDTEAFF
J: TRBJ2-7; size: NA; D: NA; V: TRBV27; DNA: TGTGCCAGCGGAACGGGAGTGCGGTATACCCACGAGCAGTACTTC; CDR3: CASGTGVRYTHEQYF
J: TRBJ2-7; size: NA; D: TRBD2; V: TRBV7-2; DNA: TGTGCCAGCAGCGTCGGACTAGCGGGAGTGTCGTCCTACGAGCAGTACTTC; CDR3: CASSVGLAGVSSYEQYF
J: TRBJ1-1; size: NA; D: TRBD1; V: TRBV5-1; DNA: TGCGCCAGCAGCTTGGGACAGGGATACACTGAAGCTTTCTTT; CDR3: CASSLGQGYTEAFF
J: TRBJ2-7; size: NA; D: NA; V: TRBV28; DNA: TGTGCCAGCACTATCAGGAACCACTACGAGCAGTACTTC; CDR3: CASTIRNHYEQYF